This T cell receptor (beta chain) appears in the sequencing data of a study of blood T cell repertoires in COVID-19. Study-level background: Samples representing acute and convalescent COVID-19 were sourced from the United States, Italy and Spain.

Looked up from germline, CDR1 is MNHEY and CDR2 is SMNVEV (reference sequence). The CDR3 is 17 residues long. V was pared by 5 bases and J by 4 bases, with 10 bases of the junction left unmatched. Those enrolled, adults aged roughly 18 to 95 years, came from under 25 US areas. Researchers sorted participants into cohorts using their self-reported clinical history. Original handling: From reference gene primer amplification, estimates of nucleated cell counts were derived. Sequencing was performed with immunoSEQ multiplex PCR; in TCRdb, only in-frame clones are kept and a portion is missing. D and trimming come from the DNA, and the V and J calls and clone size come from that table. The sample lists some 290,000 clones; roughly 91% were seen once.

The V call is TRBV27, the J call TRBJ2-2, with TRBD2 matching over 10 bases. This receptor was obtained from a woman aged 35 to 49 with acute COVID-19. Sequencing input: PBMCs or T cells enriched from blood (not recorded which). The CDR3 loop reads CASSRGPSGGVTGELFF. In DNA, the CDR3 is TGTGCCAGCAGTCGGGGGCCTAGCGGGGGAGTCACCGGGGAGCTGTTTTTT.